Below, 10 T cell receptor beta chains from the same sample are listed, as sequenced in a study of T cells in Graves' hyperthyroidism and ophthalmopathy. Template material for amplifying TCR beta CDR3 regions consisted of RNA transcripts. The study used the HTBI primer set for a first-round RT-PCR of the TCR CDR3. One entry per CDR3 protein results from TCRdb running MiXCR on the multiplex PCR reads. The table lists roughly 570,000 distinct CDR3 sequences, about 43% of them singletons, with under 20% in the top ten. The sequenced material came from peripheral blood or thyroid tissue (not recorded which). The source is an adult woman with Graves' disease, either hyperthyroidism or ophthalmopathy (not recorded which).

On this clonotype: A much larger clone lies a single base off, so this may be a read error. The rearrangement uses TRBV5-1 and TRBJ1-1, with TRBD1 as a possible D gene (6 bases). This CDR3 region has 15 residues. Germline CDR1 is SGHRS and CDR2 is YFSETQ. The CDR3 region is CASRSGGPQNTEAVF. The DNA for the CDR3 is TGCGCCAGCCGCTCCGGGGGCCCCCAGAACACTGAAGCTGTCTTT.

Comment on this clonotype: One junction end disagrees with the germline gene, perhaps due to a read error. The rearrangement joins TRBV5-1 to TRBJ1-5; D is undetermined. Per germline, CDR1 SGHRS and CDR2 YFSETQ. There are 15 residues in the CDR3. CDR3 sequence: CASSLGKNYNQPQHF. In DNA form, the CDR3 reads TGTGCCAGCAGCTTAGGGAAGAACTACAATCAGCCCCAGCATTTT.

The CDR3 here is CASRGGTRSSEQYF. For the CDR3, the DNA is TGTGCCAGTAGAGGGGGGACTAGATCGTCCGAGCAGTACTTC. The gene calls are TRBV19 and TRBJ2-7; 8 bases are a match to TRBD2. The CDR3 sequence is 14 residues long. V lost 6 bases, J lost 6 bases, and 10 bases stayed unmatched. Per germline, CDR1 LNHDA and CDR2 SQIVND (reference sequence).

The chain recombines TRBV27 with TRBJ1-3; D gene unclear. The V and J ends lost 4 bases and 0 bases respectively, with 7 bases between them. The germline CDR1 and CDR2 sequences are MNHEY and SMNVEV (reference sequence). This CDR3 region has 14 residues. The CDR3 nucleotides read TGTGCCAGCAGTTCCTCAAGCTCTGGAAACACCATATATTTT. Its translation is CASSSSSSGNTIYF.

The table lists this clonotype with many counts. This chain connects TRBV9 to TRBJ2-2; 7 nucleotides agree with TRBD2. The germline CDR1 and CDR2 sequences are SGDLS and YYNGEE. V lost 3 bases to trimming and J lost 2 bases; unmatched junction nucleotides: 4. The length of the CDR3 is 15 residues. DNA of the CDR3: TGTGCCAGCAGCGGTCTAGCGGATAACACCGGGGAGCTGTTTTTT. It specifies CASSGLADNTGELFF.

This clonotype was seen ten or more times. The chain is built from TRBV6-6 and TRBJ1-4; no reliable D call. V was cut by 6 bases and J by 16 bases, with 15 bases left in between. The CDR3 runs to 11 residues. Germline V gene lookup returns CDR1 MNHNY and CDR2 SVGAGI (reference sequence). The CDR3 region is CASRRQEHQFF. The CDR3, as DNA: TGTGCCAGCAGGAGGCAAGAGCACCAGTTTTTT.

The chain couples TRBV20-1 to TRBJ1-2; 7 bases align to TRBD1. Germline V gene data show CDR1 as DFQATT and CDR2 as SNEGSKA (reference sequence). There are 15 residues in the CDR3. V shed 0 bases, J shed 5 bases, and the junction held 9 bases outside the gene matches. CDR3 region: CSARDYNRGPYGYTF. The DNA of the CDR3 is TGCAGTGCTAGAGATTATAACAGGGGTCCGTATGGCTACACCTTC.

At least ten counts were recorded for this clonotype. This chain joins TRBV4-1 and TRBJ1-6; 8 nucleotides agree with TRBD1. V trimming: 3 bases; J trimming: 7 bases; junction bases outside the gene matches: 5. The germline gives CDR1 MGHRA, CDR2 YSYEKL. The CDR3 has 15 residues. The DNA for the CDR3 is TGCGCCAGCAGCCATGGGGACAGGAGGAATTCACCCCTCCACTTT. Protein: CASSHGDRRNSPLHF.

The chain employs TRBV7-9 and TRBJ1-6; tentative D call: TRBD1 (6 bases). V lost 2 bases and J lost 2, with 13 bases in between. Germline loops: CDR1 SEHNR, CDR2 FQNEAQ (reference sequence). CDR3 size: 17 residues. This chain's CDR3 is CASSLHGGGTYNSPLHF. DNA for the CDR3: TGTGCCAGCAGCTTACACGGTGGGGGCACCTATAATTCACCCCTCCACTTT.

This clonotype was counted a single time. The rearrangement links TRBV9 to TRBJ1-5; weak D call: TRBD1 (6 bases). Trimming stripped 4 bases from V and 4 bases from J, with 18 bases between. Per the germline V gene, CDR1 is SGDLS and CDR2 is YYNGEE. This CDR3 has 16 residues. CDR3 in DNA: TGTGCCAGCAGCACCCGTACGAGGGACATTAATCAGCCCCAGCATTTT. It specifies CASSTRTRDINQPQHF.